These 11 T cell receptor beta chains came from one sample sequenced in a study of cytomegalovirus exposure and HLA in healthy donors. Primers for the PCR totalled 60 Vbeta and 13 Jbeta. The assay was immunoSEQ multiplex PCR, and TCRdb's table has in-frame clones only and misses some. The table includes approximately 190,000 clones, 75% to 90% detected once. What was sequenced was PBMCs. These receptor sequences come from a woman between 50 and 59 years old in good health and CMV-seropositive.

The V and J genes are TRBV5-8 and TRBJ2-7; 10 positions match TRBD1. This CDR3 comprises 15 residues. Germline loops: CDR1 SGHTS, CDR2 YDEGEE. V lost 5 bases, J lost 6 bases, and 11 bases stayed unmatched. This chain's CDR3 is CASRGPGTGDVEQYF. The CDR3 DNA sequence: TGTGCCAGCAGGGGACCCGGGACAGGGGACGTCGAGCAGTACTTC.

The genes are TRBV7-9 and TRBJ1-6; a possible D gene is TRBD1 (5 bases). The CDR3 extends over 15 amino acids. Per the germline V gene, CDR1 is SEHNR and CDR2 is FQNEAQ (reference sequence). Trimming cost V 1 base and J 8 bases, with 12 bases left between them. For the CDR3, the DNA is TGTGCCAGCAGCTTAGGGGGAGGGGAGCATTCACCCCTCCACTTT. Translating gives CASSLGGGEHSPLHF.

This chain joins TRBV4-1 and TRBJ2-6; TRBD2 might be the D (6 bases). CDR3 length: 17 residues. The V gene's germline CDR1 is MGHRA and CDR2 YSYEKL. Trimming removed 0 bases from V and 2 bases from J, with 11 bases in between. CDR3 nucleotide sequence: TGCGCCAGCAGCCAAGAAGGAGGGATCACTGGGGCCAACGTCCTGACTTTC. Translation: CASSQEGGITGANVLTF.

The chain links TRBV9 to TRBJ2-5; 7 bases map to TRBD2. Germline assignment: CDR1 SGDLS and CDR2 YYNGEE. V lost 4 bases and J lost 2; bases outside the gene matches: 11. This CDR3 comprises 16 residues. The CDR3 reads CASSISSGPPQETQYF. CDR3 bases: TGTGCCAGCAGCATATCTAGCGGCCCTCCTCAAGAGACCCAGTACTTC.

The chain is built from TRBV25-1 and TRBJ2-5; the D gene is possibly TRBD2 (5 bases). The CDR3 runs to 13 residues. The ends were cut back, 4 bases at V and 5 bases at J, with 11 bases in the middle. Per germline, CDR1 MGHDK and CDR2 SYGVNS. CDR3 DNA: TGTGCCAGCAGTGCCGCGACGGGGGAGACCCAGTACTTC. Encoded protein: CASSAATGETQYF.

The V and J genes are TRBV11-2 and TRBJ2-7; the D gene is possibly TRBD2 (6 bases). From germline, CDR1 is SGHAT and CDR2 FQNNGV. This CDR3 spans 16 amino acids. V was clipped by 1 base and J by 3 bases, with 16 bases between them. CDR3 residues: CASSLAGGKGLYEQYF. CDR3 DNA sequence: TGTGCCAGCAGCTTAGCTGGGGGGAAGGGCCTCTACGAGCAGTACTTC.

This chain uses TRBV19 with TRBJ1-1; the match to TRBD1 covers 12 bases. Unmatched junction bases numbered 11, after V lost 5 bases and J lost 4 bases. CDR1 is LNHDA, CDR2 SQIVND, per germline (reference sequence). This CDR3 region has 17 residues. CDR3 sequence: CASSDRDRGRPGTEAFF. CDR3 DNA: TGTGCCAGTAGTGACCGGGACAGGGGGCGCCCCGGCACTGAAGCTTTCTTT.

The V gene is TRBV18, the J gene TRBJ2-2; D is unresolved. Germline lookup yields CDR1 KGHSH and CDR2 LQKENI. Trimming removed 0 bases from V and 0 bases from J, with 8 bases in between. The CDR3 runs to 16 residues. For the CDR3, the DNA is TGTGCCAGCTCACCACCACTCTTGGCGAACACCGGGGAGCTGTTTTTT. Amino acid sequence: CASSPPLLANTGELFF.

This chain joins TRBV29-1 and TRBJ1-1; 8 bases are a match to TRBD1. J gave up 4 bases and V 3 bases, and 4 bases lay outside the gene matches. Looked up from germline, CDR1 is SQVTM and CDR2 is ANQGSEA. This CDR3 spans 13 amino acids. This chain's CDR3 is CSVDGQGGTEAFF. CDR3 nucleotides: TGCAGCGTTGATGGACAGGGTGGCACTGAAGCTTTCTTT.

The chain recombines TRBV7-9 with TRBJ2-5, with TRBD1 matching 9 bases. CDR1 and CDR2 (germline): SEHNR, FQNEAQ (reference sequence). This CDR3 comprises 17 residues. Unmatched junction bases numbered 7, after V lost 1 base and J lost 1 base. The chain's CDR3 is CASSLVSGTGFQETQYF. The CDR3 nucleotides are TGTGCCAGCAGCTTAGTTTCCGGGACAGGGTTCCAAGAGACCCAGTACTTC.

The CDR3 region has the DNA TGTGCCAGCAGAGTAACTAGTTGGCTAATGAACACTGAAGCTTTCTTT. Amino acids: CASRVTSWLMNTEAFF. The chain employs TRBV7-8 and TRBJ1-1; D ambiguous. Germline-derived CDR1 and CDR2 are SGHVS and FQNEAQ. The CDR3 is 16 amino acids. Trimming stripped 6 bases from V and 0 bases from J, with 17 bases between. The complete variable domain, with remaining parts taken from reference TRBV7-8 and TRBJ1-1, reads GAGVSQSPRYKVAKRGQDVALRCDPISGHVSLFWYQQALGQGPEFLTYFQNEAQLDKSGLPSDRFFAERPEGSVSTLKIQRTQQEDSAVYLCASRVTSWLMNTEAFFGQGTRLTVV.